This T cell receptor (beta chain) was recovered during a study of blood T cell repertoires in COVID-19. For the study at large: Samples came from the United States, Italy and Spain, spanning acute and convalescent COVID-19. PBMCs, B-cell-depleted T cells, or T cells provided the cDNA or gDNA that made up the material.

A remark on this clone: Other DNA variants within this sample encode the same CDR3.

The CDR3 has 12 amino acids. The V and J ends lost 5 bases and 4 bases respectively, with 6 bases between them. Original methodology: Amplification with reference gene primers provided the estimates of nucleated cell counts. Sequencing used immunoSEQ multiplex PCR; TCRdb keeps in-frame clones, though not all of them. D and trimming come from the DNA, and the V and J calls and clone size come from that table. This table holds 150,000 to 200,000 clones, about 85% found once. The sequencing input was peripheral blood. This chain connects TRBV12-3 or TRBV12-4 to TRBJ1-3; D call uncertain. The source of this sequence is a woman of 80 years or more with acute or convalescent COVID-19. Written as DNA, the CDR3 is TGTGCCAGCAGTCCAGCGGGAAACACCATATATTTT. Encoded protein: CASSPAGNTIYF.